This is a list of T cell receptor beta chains from one sample in a study of cytomegalovirus exposure and HLA in healthy donors. The table came from immunoSEQ multiplex PCR; TCRdb's copy has only in-frame clones and leaves some out. The data contain roughly 160,000 clones, roughly 85% of them seen just once; the ten biggest clones take up approximately 2.3%. Sequenced sample: PBMCs. The receptor source for this set is a middle-aged man in good health and CMV-seronegative. Each CDR3 is given with its conserved first and last residue. The order of the fields is V gene, D gene, clone size, J gene, CDR3 DNA, CDR3 protein. A D gene is named only where the DNA matches it firmly. Clone size is not always given. Where it is, it says once, few, many or a class for expanded clones.

>TRBV28|TRBD1|.|TRBJ2-7
TGTGCCAGCATCCCCGGGACAGCCTACGAGCAGTACTTC
CASIPGTAYEQYF
>TRBV6-1|.|.|TRBJ2-7
TGTGCCAGCAGTGGCGGACAGAGCCTTTACGAGCAGTACTTC
CASSGGQSLYEQYF
>TRBV11-2|TRBD1|.|TRBJ2-7
TGTGCCAGCAGCTTAGGCGGGACAGGAGTTTACGAGCAGTACTTC
CASSLGGTGVYEQYF
>TRBV30|.|few|TRBJ1-5
TGTGCCTGGAAAGGGAGTGGGATTCAGCCCCAGCATTTT
CAWKGSGIQPQHF
>TRBV9|.|few|TRBJ2-7
TGTGCCAGCAGCGTAGGGGCTAGCAGTACCTACGAGCAGTACTTC
CASSVGASSTYEQYF
>TRBV28|TRBD2|.|TRBJ2-5
TGTGCCAGCATAGGTCGACTAGCGGGAGGCTCTTGGTACCAAGAGACCCAGTACTTC
CASIGRLAGGSWYQETQYF
>TRBV27|.|few|TRBJ1-1
TGTGCCAGCAGTTTAGGGGCAGGGATTGAAGCTTTCTTT
CASSLGAGIEAFF
>TRBV7-2|.|.|TRBJ2-1
TGTGCCAGCAGCTTAGGAGTTTCCCATTACAATGAGCAGTTCTTC
CASSLGVSHYNEQFF
>TRBV27|.|.|TRBJ2-1
.
CASSSSEVYNEQFF
>TRBV7-2|TRBD2|.|TRBJ2-3
TGTGCCAGCTCAAGCGGGGTCAGAAGTACAGATACGCAGTATTTT
CASSSGVRSTDTQYF
>TRBV7-9|.|.|TRBJ2-3
TGTTCCAGCAGCTTAGCGAAGGGGTACACAGATACGCAGTATTTT
CSSSLAKGYTDTQYF
>TRBV2|.|.|TRBJ2-2
TGTGCCAGCAGTGGGATAGGGGAACTGAACACCGGGGAGCTGTTTTTT
CASSGIGELNTGELFF
>TRBV5-1|TRBD2|.|TRBJ2-7
TGCGCCAGCAGGGCTAGCGGGAACTCCTACGAGCAGTACTTC
CASRASGNSYEQYF
>TRBV7-2|TRBD2|.|TRBJ2-7
TGTGCCAGCAGCTTACTAGCGGGGGCCTCCTACGAGCAGTACTTC
CASSLLAGASYEQYF
>TRBV7-2|.|.|TRBJ2-7
TGTGCCAGCAGCTTAAGCGGAATAACCTACGAGCAGTACTTC
CASSLSGITYEQYF
>TRBV5-5|TRBD2|.|TRBJ2-3
TGTGCCAGCAGCCCGGGGACTAGCGGGACGGTTGCTACGCAGTATTTT
CASSPGTSGTVATQYF
>TRBV7-6|TRBD2|.|TRBJ2-1
TGTGCCAGCAGCCCGACCGGAGCGGGAGCATCCTACAATGAGCAGTTCTTC
CASSPTGAGASYNEQFF
>TRBV18|.|.|TRBJ2-1
TGTGCCAGCTCGACTTCCGCCAATGAGCAGTTCTTC
CASSTSANEQFF
>TRBV28|TRBD2|.|TRBJ2-7
TGTGCCAGCAGTTTCCCCACGACTAGCGGGGGCTCCTACGAGCAGTACTTC
CASSFPTTSGGSYEQYF
>TRBV5-1|.|.|TRBJ2-3
TGCGCCAGCAGCTTGGGGTACAGGGACACAGATACGCAGTATTTT
CASSLGYRDTDTQYF
>TRBV14|.|.|TRBJ2-1
TGTGCCAGCAGCCGGATCTTCACTCCACTAGTATACAATGAGCAGTTCTTC
CASSRIFTPLVYNEQFF
>TRBV27|.|few|TRBJ2-1
TGTGCCAGCAGCCCTCACGGCCCACTAAGGTTCAGGGATCGGTACAATGAGCAGTTCTTC
CASSPHGPLRFRDRYNEQFF